What follows describes a single T cell receptor (beta chain). No antigen is known for it. The CDR3 covers 15 residues. CDR1 SGHTS and CDR2 YDEGEE come from the germline V gene. The ends lost 5 bases at V and 1 base at J; junction bases unmatched: 7. The sample belongs to a study of T cell responses to AZD1222 COVID-19 vaccine. Study results and limitations: The number of AZD1222 recipients seropositive at baseline was only six. Clonal diversity was possibly underestimated, and the donors were mostly white British, with more females. Repertoire sampling happened only post peak T cell response.

Sequencing used immunoSEQ multiplex PCR; TCRdb keeps in-frame clones, though not all of them. The sample consists of approximately 70,000 clones, around nine tenths of them appearing once. The starting material was peripheral blood, obtained 28 days after the second dose of the MenACWY control vaccine. This chain uses TRBV5-8 with TRBJ2-5; 8 bases are a match to TRBD2. The receptor comes from an adult who received the MenACWY meningococcal vaccine as a control. The CDR3 loop reads CASSSGGESQETQYF. DNA of the CDR3: TGTGCCAGCAGTTCCGGGGGGGAGAGCCAAGAGACCCAGTACTTC.